Sequencing of this TCR beta chain was carried out in a study of TIL therapy for anti-PD-1-resistant metastatic lung cancer. Overall study context: Patients had a median age of almost 55 years (range about 38-85). Tumors carried a median approximately 1.6 non-synonymous mutations per megabase.

The libraries were made with immunoSEQ v3. Each library reached about 2 million read pairs, or about 5-6.5 million at deep level. The table came from immunoSEQ multiplex PCR; TCRdb's copy has only in-frame clones and leaves some out. The repertoire consists of around 30,000 clones, with 70% to 80% occurring once and the leading ten covering around 2.9%. The germline CDR1 and CDR2 sequences are KGHSH and LQKENI. The CDR3 runs to 18 residues. Trimming at V came to 6 bases and at J to 7 bases, leaving 16 bases not matched to a gene. Study-wide points: TIL clonotype persistence in blood showed no apparent association with response.

Indicated time point: pre-treatment sample, taken before nivolumab and TIL therapy. Concerning this clone itself: Its antigen is still unknown.

The chain has TRBV18 and TRBJ2-1, with 12 positions matching TRBD2. The sample consisted of blood, taken at baseline. The TCR originated in a woman between 25 and 80 years old with non-small cell lung cancer. The CDR3 loop reads CASSAPPTSGRFRNEQFF. The CDR3, as DNA: TGTGCCAGCTCTGCTCCCCCCACTAGCGGGAGGTTTAGGAATGAGCAGTTCTTC.